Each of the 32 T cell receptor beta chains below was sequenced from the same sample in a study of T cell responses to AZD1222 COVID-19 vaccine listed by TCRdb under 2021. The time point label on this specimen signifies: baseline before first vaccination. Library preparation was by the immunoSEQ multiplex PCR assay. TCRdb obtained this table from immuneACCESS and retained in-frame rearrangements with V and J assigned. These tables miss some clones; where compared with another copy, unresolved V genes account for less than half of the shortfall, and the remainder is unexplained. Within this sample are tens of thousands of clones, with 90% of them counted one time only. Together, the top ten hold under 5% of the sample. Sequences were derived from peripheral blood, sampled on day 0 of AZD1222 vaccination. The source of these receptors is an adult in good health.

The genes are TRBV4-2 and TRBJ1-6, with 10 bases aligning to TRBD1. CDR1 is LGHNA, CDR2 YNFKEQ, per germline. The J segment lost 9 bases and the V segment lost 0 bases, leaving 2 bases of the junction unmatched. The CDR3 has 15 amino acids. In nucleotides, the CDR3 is TGTGCCAGCAGCCAAGAACGGGACAGGGGTTCACCCCTCCACTTT. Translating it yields CASSQERDRGSPLHF.

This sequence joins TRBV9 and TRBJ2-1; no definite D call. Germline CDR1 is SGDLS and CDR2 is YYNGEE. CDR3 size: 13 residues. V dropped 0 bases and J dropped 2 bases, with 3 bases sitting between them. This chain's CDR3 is CASSVATYNEQFF. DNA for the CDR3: TGTGCCAGCAGCGTAGCTACCTACAATGAGCAGTTCTTC.

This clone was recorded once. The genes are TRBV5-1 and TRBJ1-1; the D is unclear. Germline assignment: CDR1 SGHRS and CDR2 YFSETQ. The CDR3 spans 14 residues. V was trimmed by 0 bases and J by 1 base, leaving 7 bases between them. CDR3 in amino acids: CASSLGLSNTEAFF. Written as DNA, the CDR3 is TGCGCCAGCAGCTTGGGGCTGTCGAACACTGAAGCTTTCTTT.

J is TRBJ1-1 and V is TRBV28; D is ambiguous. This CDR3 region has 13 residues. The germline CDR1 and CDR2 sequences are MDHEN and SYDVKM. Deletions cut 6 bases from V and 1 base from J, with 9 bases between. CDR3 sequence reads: CASRKTANTEAFF. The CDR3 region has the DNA TGTGCCAGCAGAAAAACAGCGAACACTGAAGCTTTCTTT. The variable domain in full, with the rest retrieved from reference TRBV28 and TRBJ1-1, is DVKVTQSSRYLVKRTGEKVFLECVQDMDHENMFWYRQDPGLGLRLIYFSYDVKMKEKGDIPEGYSVSREKKERFSLILESASTNQTSMYLCASRKTANTEAFFGQGTRLTVV.

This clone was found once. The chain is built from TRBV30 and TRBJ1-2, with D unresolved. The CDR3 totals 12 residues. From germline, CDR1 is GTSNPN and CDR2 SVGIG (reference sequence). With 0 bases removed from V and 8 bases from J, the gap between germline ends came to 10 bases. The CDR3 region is CAWSVRAGGYTF. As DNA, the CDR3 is TGTGCCTGGAGTGTACGGGCCGGAGGCTACACCTTC.

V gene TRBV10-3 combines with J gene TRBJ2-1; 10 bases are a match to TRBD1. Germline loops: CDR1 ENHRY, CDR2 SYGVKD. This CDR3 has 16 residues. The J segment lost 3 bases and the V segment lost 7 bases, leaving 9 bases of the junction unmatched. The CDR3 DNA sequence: TGTGCCATCACCTCTCAGACAGGGGGCGACTACAATGAGCAGTTCTTC. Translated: CAITSQTGGDYNEQFF.

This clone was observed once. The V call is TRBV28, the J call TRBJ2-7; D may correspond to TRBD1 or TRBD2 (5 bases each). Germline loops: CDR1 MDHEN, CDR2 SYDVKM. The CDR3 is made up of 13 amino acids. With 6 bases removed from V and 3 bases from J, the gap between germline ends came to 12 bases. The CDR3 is CASSPGRNYEQYF. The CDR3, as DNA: TGTGCCAGCAGCCCGGGACGGAACTACGAGCAGTACTTC.

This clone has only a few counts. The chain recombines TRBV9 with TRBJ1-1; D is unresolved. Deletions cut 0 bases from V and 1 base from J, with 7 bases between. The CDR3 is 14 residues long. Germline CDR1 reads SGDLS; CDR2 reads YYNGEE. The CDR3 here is CASSVAGKNTEAFF. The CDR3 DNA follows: TGTGCCAGCAGCGTAGCTGGGAAGAACACTGAAGCTTTCTTT.

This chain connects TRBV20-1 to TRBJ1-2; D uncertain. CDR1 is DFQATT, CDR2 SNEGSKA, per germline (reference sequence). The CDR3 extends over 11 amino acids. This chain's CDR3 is CSVNPNYGYTF. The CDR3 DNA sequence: TGCAGCGTTAATCCTAACTATGGCTACACCTTC.

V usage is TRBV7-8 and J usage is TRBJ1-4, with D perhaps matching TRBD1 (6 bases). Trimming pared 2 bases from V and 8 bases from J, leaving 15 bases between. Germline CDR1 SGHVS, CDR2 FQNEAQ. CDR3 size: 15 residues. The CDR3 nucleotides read TGTGCCAGCAGCTTACGTATACAGGGTGGAGAAAAACTGTTTTTT. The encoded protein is CASSLRIQGGEKLFF. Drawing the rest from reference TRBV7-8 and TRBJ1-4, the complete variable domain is GAGVSQSPRYKVAKRGQDVALRCDPISGHVSLFWYQQALGQGPEFLTYFQNEAQLDKSGLPSDRFFAERPEGSVSTLKIQRTQQEDSAVYLCASSLRIQGGEKLFFGSGTQLSVL.

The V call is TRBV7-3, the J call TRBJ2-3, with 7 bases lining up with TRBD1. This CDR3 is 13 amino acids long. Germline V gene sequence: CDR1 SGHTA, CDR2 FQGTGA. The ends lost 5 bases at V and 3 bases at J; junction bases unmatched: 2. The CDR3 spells CASSQGETDTQYF. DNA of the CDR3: TGTGCCAGCAGCCAGGGGGAGACAGATACGCAGTATTTT.

This CDR3 is CASSFGRAGELFF. The CDR3 DNA reads as TGTGCCAGCAGCTTCGGGAGGGCCGGGGAGCTGTTTTTT. This chain joins TRBV7-9 and TRBJ2-2, with 8 bases identical to TRBD2. The V gene end was trimmed by 3 bases and the J gene end by 6 bases; junction bases not matched to a gene: 0. Germline lookup yields CDR1 SEHNR and CDR2 FQNEAQ (reference sequence). This CDR3 has 13 residues.

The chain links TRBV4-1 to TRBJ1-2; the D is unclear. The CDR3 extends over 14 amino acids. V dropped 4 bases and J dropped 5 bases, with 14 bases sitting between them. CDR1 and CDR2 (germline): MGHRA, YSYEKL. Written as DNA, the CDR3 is TGCGCCAGCAGCCTAGTCGAGGGAGGGTATGGCTACACCTTC. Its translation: CASSLVEGGYGYTF.

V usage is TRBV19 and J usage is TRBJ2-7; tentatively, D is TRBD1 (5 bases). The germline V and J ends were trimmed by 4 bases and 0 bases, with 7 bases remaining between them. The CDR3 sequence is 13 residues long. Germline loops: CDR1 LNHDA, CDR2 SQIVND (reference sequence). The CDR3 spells CASSTGPSYEQYF. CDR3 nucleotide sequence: TGTGCCAGTAGTACAGGGCCCTCCTACGAGCAGTACTTC. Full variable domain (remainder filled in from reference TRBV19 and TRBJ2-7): DGGITQSPKYLFRKEGQNVTLSCEQNLNHDAMYWYRQDPGQGLRLIYYSQIVNDFQKGDIAEGYSVSREKKESFPLTVTSAQKNPTAFYLCASSTGPSYEQYFGPGTRLTVT.

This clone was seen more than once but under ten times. CDR3 in amino acids: CASSANAGSEQYF. The CDR3, as DNA: TGTGCCAGCAGCGCCAACGCAGGGAGCGAGCAGTACTTC. The genes are TRBV7-8 and TRBJ2-7, with D possibly called TRBD1 or TRBD2 (5 bases each). The germline CDR1 and CDR2 sequences are SGHVS and FQNEAQ. Between the trimmed V and J ends, which lost 5 bases and 6 bases, there was a span of 14 bases. The CDR3 extends over 13 amino acids. The complete variable domain, with remaining parts taken from reference TRBV7-8 and TRBJ2-7, reads GAGVSQSPRYKVAKRGQDVALRCDPISGHVSLFWYQQALGQGPEFLTYFQNEAQLDKSGLPSDRFFAERPEGSVSTLKIQRTQQEDSAVYLCASSANAGSEQYFGPGTRLTVT.

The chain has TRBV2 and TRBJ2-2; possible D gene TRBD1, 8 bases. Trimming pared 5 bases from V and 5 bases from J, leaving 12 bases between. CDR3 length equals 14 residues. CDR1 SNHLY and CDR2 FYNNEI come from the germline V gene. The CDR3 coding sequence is TGTGCCAGCAGTACAGGGGGGGGGACCGGGGAGCTGTTTTTT. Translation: CASSTGGGTGELFF.

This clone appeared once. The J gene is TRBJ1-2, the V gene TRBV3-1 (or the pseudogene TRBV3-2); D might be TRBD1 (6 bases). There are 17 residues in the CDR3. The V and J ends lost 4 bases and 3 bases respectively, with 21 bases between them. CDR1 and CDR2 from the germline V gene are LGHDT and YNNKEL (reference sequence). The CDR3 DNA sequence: TGTGCCAGCAGCCCAGGTCCCCCGGGGGGCGCGGACTATGGCTACACCTTC. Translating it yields CASSPGPPGGADYGYTF.

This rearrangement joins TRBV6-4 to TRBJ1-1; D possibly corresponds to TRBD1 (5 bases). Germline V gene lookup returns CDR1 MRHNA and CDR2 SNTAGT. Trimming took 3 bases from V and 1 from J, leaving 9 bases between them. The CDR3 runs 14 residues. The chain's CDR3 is CASSEGPENTEAFF. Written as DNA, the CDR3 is TGTGCCAGCAGTGAGGGACCCGAGAACACTGAAGCTTTCTTT.

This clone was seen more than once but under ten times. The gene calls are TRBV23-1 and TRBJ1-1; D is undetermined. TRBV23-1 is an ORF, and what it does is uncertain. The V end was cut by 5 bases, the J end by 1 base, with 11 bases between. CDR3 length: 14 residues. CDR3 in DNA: TGCGCCAGCAGTTGGCAGATCCCGAACACTGAAGCTTTCTTT. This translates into CASSWQIPNTEAFF.

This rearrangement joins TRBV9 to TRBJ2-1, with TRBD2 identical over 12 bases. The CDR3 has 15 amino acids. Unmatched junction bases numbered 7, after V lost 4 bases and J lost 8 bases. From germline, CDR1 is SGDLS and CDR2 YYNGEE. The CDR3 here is CASSSGLAGNHEQFF. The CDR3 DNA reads TGTGCCAGCAGCTCTGGACTAGCGGGAAATCATGAGCAGTTCTTC.

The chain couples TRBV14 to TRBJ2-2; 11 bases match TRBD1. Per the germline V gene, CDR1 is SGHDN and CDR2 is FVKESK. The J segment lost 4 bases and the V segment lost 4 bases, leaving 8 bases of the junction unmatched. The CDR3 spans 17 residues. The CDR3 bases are TGTGCCAGCAGCCTCCCCTACGGGACAGGGGGCACCGGGGAGCTGTTTTTT. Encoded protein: CASSLPYGTGGTGELFF.

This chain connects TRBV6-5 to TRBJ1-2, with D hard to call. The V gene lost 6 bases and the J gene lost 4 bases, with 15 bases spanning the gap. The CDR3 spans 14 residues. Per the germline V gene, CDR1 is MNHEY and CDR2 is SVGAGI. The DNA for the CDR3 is TGTGCCAGCAGGAAGGGAAGGCAGGCCTATGGCTACACCTTC. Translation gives CASRKGRQAYGYTF.

The CDR3 here is CASSHEDNEKLFF. As DNA, the CDR3 is TGTGCCAGCAGCCACGAGGATAATGAAAAACTGTTTTTT. The rearrangement joins TRBV3-1 (or the pseudogene TRBV3-2) to TRBJ1-4, with D unclear. Trimming removed 3 bases at V and 4 bases at J, with 6 bases between. This CDR3 spans 13 amino acids. The germline CDR1 and CDR2 sequences are LGHDT and YNNKEL (reference sequence).

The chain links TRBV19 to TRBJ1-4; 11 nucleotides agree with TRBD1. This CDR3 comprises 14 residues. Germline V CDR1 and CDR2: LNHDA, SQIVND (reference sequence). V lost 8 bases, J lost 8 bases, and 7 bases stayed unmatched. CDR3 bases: TGTGCCAGTCACCCGGACAGGGGGCGAGAAAAACTGTTTTTT. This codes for CASHPDRGREKLFF.

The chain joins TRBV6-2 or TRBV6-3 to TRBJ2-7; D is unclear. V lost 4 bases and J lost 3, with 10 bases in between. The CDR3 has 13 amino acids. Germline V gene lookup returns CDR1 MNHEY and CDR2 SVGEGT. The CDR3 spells CASSSANYYEQYF. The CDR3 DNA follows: TGTGCCAGCAGTTCTGCCAACTACTACGAGCAGTACTTC.

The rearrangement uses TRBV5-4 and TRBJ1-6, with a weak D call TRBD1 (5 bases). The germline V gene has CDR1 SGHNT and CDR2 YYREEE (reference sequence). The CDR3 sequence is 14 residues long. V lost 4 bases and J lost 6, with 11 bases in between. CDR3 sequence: CASSPRGVNSPLHF. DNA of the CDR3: TGTGCCAGCAGCCCCCGAGGGGTTAATTCACCCCTCCACTTT. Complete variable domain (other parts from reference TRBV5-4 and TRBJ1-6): ETGVTQSPTHLIKTRGQQVTLRCSSQSGHNTVSWYQQALGQGPQFIFQYYREEENGRGNFPPRFSGLQFPNYSSELNVNALELDDSALYLCASSPRGVNSPLHFGNGTRLTVT.

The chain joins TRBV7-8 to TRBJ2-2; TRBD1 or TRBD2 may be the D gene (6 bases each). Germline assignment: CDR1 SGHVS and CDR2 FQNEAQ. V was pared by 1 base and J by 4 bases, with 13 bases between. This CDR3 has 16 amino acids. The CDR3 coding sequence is TGTGCCAGCAGCTTAGTTTCGGGGGACATCACCGGGGAGCTGTTTTTT. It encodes CASSLVSGDITGELFF.

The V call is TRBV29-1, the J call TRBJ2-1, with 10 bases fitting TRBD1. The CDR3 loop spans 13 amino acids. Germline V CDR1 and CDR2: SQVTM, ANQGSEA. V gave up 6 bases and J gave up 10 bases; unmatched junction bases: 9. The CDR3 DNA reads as TGCAGCGTGGACCGGGACAGGGGCCGCGAGCAGTTCTTC. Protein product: CSVDRDRGREQFF.

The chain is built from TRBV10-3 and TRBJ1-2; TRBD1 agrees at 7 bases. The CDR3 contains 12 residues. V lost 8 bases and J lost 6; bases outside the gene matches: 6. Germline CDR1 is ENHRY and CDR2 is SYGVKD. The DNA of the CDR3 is TGTGCCATCTTCCAGGGGGGGCATGGCTACACCTTC. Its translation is CAIFQGGHGYTF.

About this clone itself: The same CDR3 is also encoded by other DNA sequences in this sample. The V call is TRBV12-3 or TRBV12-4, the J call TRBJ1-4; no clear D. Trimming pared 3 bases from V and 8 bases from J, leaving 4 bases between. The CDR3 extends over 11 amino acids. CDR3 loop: CASSLGEKLFF. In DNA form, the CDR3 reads TGTGCCAGCAGTTTGGGCGAAAAACTGTTTTTT.

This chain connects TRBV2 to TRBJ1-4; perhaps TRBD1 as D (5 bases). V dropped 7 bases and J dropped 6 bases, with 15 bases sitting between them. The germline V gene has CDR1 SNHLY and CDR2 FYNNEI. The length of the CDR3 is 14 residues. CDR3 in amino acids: CASMRGLGHEKLFF. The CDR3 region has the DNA TGTGCCAGCATGCGAGGTTTGGGGCATGAAAAACTGTTTTTT.

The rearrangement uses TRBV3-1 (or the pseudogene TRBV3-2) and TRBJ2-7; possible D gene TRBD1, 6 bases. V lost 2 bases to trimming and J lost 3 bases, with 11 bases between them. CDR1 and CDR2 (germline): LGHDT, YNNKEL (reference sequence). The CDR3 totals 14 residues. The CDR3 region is CASSQLHRDYEQYF. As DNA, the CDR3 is TGTGCCAGCAGCCAATTACACAGGGACTACGAGCAGTACTTC.